These T cell receptor beta chains were read from a single sample in a study of blood T cell repertoires in COVID-19. Profiling relied on immunoSEQ multiplex PCR, and the TCRdb table lists in-frame clones only, not all of them. The repertoire holds about 220,000 clones, around 85% seen once, with more than 2% in the top ten. Sequenced input: peripheral blood. These TCRs come from a woman aged 70-85 years with COVID-19, enrolled during active disease. Both conserved end residues are part of each CDR3. Fields, in order: V gene, clone size, J gene, D gene, CDR3 protein, CDR3 DNA. D genes are given only for firm matches. Where a row states a size, it is once, few, many or the class of an expanded clone; other rows omit it.

v_call: TRBV5-4
clone_size: NA
j_call: TRBJ2-2
d_call: TRBD2
cdr3_aa: CASSRGLAGNPNTGELFF
cdr3_nt: TGTGCCAGCAGTCGGGGACTAGCGGGTAATCCGAACACCGGGGAGCTGTTTTTT

v_call: TRBV19
clone_size: NA
j_call: TRBJ1-1
d_call: NA
cdr3_aa: CASSIDLRNTEAFF
cdr3_nt: TGTGCCAGTAGTATAGATCTAAGAAACACTGAAGCTTTCTTT

v_call: TRBV18
clone_size: NA
j_call: TRBJ1-5
d_call: NA
cdr3_aa: CASSDRIQPQHF
cdr3_nt: TGTGCCAGCTCAGACAGGATTCAGCCCCAGCATTTT

v_call: TRBV6-5
clone_size: NA
j_call: TRBJ1-6
d_call: NA
cdr3_aa: CASSSGTRNSPLHF
cdr3_nt: TGTGCCAGCAGCTCCGGGACAAGAAATTCACCCCTCCACTTT

v_call: TRBV25-1
clone_size: NA
j_call: TRBJ1-6
d_call: NA
cdr3_aa: CASSALFEEEVANSPLHF
cdr3_nt: TGTGCCAGCAGTGCCCTTTTTGAGGAGGAGGTAGCCAATTCACCCCTCCACTTT

v_call: TRBV2
clone_size: few
j_call: TRBJ1-2
d_call: NA
cdr3_aa: CASSPTGIETYGYTF
cdr3_nt: TGTGCCAGCAGTCCAACAGGGATTGAAACCTATGGCTACACCTTC

v_call: TRBV10-3
clone_size: once
j_call: TRBJ1-2
d_call: TRBD1
cdr3_aa: CAISGDRGFGGYTF
cdr3_nt: TGTGCCATCAGTGGGGACAGGGGGTTCGGTGGCTACACCTTC

v_call: TRBV7-9
clone_size: once
j_call: TRBJ2-1
d_call: TRBD1
cdr3_aa: CASSSTRDRGNEQFF
cdr3_nt: TGTGCCAGCAGCTCAACCCGGGACAGGGGGAATGAGCAGTTCTTC

v_call: TRBV2
clone_size: once
j_call: TRBJ2-5
d_call: NA
cdr3_aa: CASSVLQETQYF
cdr3_nt: TGTGCCAGCAGTGTACTCCAAGAGACCCAGTACTTC

v_call: TRBV5-1
clone_size: NA
j_call: TRBJ1-4
d_call: TRBD1
cdr3_aa: CASSLEGQGIFEKLFF
cdr3_nt: TGCGCCAGCAGCTTGGAGGGACAGGGTATTTTTGAAAAACTGTTTTTT

v_call: TRBV3-1/TRBV3-2
clone_size: NA
j_call: TRBJ1-4
d_call: NA
cdr3_aa: CASSQQFRVATNEKLFF
cdr3_nt: TGTGCCAGCAGCCAACAGTTCCGGGTCGCAACTAATGAAAAACTGTTTTTT

v_call: TRBV19
clone_size: NA
j_call: TRBJ2-7
d_call: TRBD1
cdr3_aa: CASKDRGTYEQYF
cdr3_nt: TGTGCCAGTAAGGACAGGGGAACCTACGAGCAGTACTTC

v_call: TRBV29-1
clone_size: NA
j_call: TRBJ1-1
d_call: TRBD1
cdr3_aa: CSVETWGQSNTEAFF
cdr3_nt: TGCAGCGTTGAAACGTGGGGACAGTCGAACACTGAAGCTTTCTTT

v_call: TRBV5-4
clone_size: NA
j_call: TRBJ1-1
d_call: NA
cdr3_aa: CASSFVRGEAFF
cdr3_nt: TGTGCCAGCAGCTTTGTCAGGGGTGAAGCTTTCTTT

v_call: TRBV9
clone_size: NA
j_call: TRBJ2-3
d_call: TRBD2
cdr3_aa: CASSEGLAVDTQYF
cdr3_nt: TGTGCCAGCAGCGAGGGACTAGCGGTAGATACGCAGTATTTT

v_call: TRBV6-2/TRBV6-3
clone_size: few
j_call: TRBJ1-5
d_call: TRBD1
cdr3_aa: CASSSIPGQGYQPQHF
cdr3_nt: TGTGCCAGCAGTTCAATCCCGGGACAGGGGTATCAGCCCCAGCATTTT

v_call: TRBV11-3
clone_size: NA
j_call: TRBJ2-2
d_call: TRBD2
cdr3_aa: CASSLDGTSVPGELFF
cdr3_nt: TGTGCCAGCAGCTTAGATGGGACTAGCGTTCCCGGGGAGCTGTTTTTT

v_call: TRBV12-3/TRBV12-4
clone_size: NA
j_call: TRBJ2-7
d_call: NA
cdr3_aa: CASTLVGALQYF
cdr3_nt: TGTGCCAGCACCCTAGTGGGGGCTTTGCAGTACTTC

v_call: TRBV5-4
clone_size: NA
j_call: TRBJ1-1
d_call: NA
cdr3_aa: CASSLRDTGYTEAFF
cdr3_nt: TGTGCCAGCAGCCTCCGGGACACCGGCTACACTGAAGCTTTCTTT

v_call: TRBV7-2
clone_size: NA
j_call: TRBJ1-5
d_call: TRBD1
cdr3_aa: CASSFDRGSNQPQHF
cdr3_nt: TGTGCCAGCAGCTTCGACAGGGGAAGCAATCAGCCCCAGCATTTT

v_call: TRBV5-1
clone_size: NA
j_call: TRBJ2-7
d_call: TRBD1
cdr3_aa: CASSLEGQYYEQYF
cdr3_nt: TGCGCCAGCAGCTTGGAGGGACAGTACTACGAGCAGTACTTC

v_call: TRBV19
clone_size: NA
j_call: TRBJ1-1
d_call: TRBD1
cdr3_aa: CASSVDRVGTEAFF
cdr3_nt: TGTGCCAGTAGTGTGGACAGGGTTGGAACTGAAGCTTTCTTT

v_call: TRBV25-1
clone_size: NA
j_call: TRBJ2-3
d_call: TRBD1
cdr3_aa: CASSDDRGPGADTQYF
cdr3_nt: TGTGCCAGCAGTGACGACAGGGGGCCCGGGGCAGATACGCAGTATTTT

v_call: TRBV19
clone_size: NA
j_call: TRBJ2-5
d_call: TRBD2
cdr3_aa: CASSAGTNKETQYF
cdr3_nt: TGTGCCAGTAGCGCCGGGACTAACAAAGAGACCCAGTACTTC

v_call: TRBV6-4
clone_size: NA
j_call: TRBJ1-3
d_call: NA
cdr3_aa: CASWWAGNTIYF
cdr3_nt: TGTGCCAGCTGGTGGGCCGGAAACACCATATATTTT

v_call: TRBV30
clone_size: NA
j_call: TRBJ1-4
d_call: TRBD1
cdr3_aa: CAWSQGQGGEKLFF
cdr3_nt: TGTGCCTGGAGTCAAGGACAGGGTGGTGAAAAACTGTTTTTT

v_call: TRBV2
clone_size: NA
j_call: TRBJ1-2
d_call: NA
cdr3_aa: CASSDRNKGYTF
cdr3_nt: TGTGCCAGCAGTGACAGGAATAAGGGCTACACCTTC

v_call: TRBV5-8
clone_size: NA
j_call: TRBJ1-1
d_call: TRBD1
cdr3_aa: CASRIDRAWRAFF
cdr3_nt: TGTGCCAGCAGGATTGACAGGGCATGGAGGGCTTTCTTT

v_call: TRBV6-2/TRBV6-3
clone_size: few
j_call: TRBJ2-4
d_call: TRBD1
cdr3_aa: CASSYPTGALAKNIQYF
cdr3_nt: TGTGCCAGCAGTTATCCGACAGGGGCCTTGGCCAAAAACATTCAGTACTTC

v_call: TRBV6-5
clone_size: NA
j_call: TRBJ1-1
d_call: NA
cdr3_aa: CASSYLAGLVNTEAFF
cdr3_nt: TGTGCCAGCAGTTACTTGGCAGGGCTGGTGAACACTGAAGCTTTCTTT

v_call: TRBV29-1
clone_size: NA
j_call: TRBJ1-1
d_call: NA
cdr3_aa: CSAAFSDTEAFF
cdr3_nt: TGCAGCGCCGCTTTTAGCGACACTGAAGCTTTCTTT

v_call: TRBV7-8
clone_size: NA
j_call: TRBJ1-3
d_call: NA
cdr3_aa: CASSPDRISGNTIYF
cdr3_nt: TGTGCCAGCAGCCCCGACAGGATCTCTGGAAACACCATATATTTT

v_call: TRBV28
clone_size: NA
j_call: TRBJ2-7
d_call: TRBD1
cdr3_aa: CASSFTGGNSYEQYF
cdr3_nt: TGTGCCAGCAGTTTCACAGGGGGAAACTCCTACGAGCAGTACTTC

v_call: TRBV3-1/TRBV3-2
clone_size: NA
j_call: TRBJ2-3
d_call: NA
cdr3_aa: CASSLTSRTDTQYF
cdr3_nt: TGTGCCAGCAGCCTGACTAGTCGCACAGATACGCAGTATTTT

v_call: TRBV4-1
clone_size: NA
j_call: TRBJ2-2
d_call: TRBD1
cdr3_aa: CASSQGTGPGELFF
cdr3_nt: TGCGCCAGCAGCCAAGGGACAGGGCCCGGGGAGCTGTTTTTT

v_call: TRBV27
clone_size: NA
j_call: TRBJ2-7
d_call: TRBD2
cdr3_aa: CASSFAGGGYEQYF
cdr3_nt: TGTGCCAGCAGTTTCGCGGGAGGAGGCTACGAGCAGTACTTC

v_call: TRBV19
clone_size: NA
j_call: TRBJ2-1
d_call: TRBD1
cdr3_aa: CASGQGAWDEQFF
cdr3_nt: TGTGCCAGCGGACAGGGGGCTTGGGATGAGCAGTTCTTC

v_call: TRBV6-1
clone_size: NA
j_call: TRBJ1-2
d_call: NA
cdr3_aa: CASSDSRRAYGYTF
cdr3_nt: TGTGCCAGCAGTGATTCCCGCAGGGCCTATGGCTACACCTTC

v_call: TRBV7-2
clone_size: few
j_call: TRBJ1-2
d_call: NA
cdr3_aa: CASRIPSGDVYGYTF
cdr3_nt: TGTGCCAGCAGAATACCCTCTGGAGACGTCTATGGCTACACCTTC

v_call: TRBV2
clone_size: NA
j_call: TRBJ1-5
d_call: TRBD1
cdr3_aa: CASSTLQGVDQPQHF
cdr3_nt: TGTGCCAGCAGCACTCTACAGGGGGTGGATCAGCCCCAGCATTTT

v_call: TRBV7-8
clone_size: NA
j_call: TRBJ2-3
d_call: NA
cdr3_aa: CASSPRSRTDTQYF
cdr3_nt: TGTGCCAGCAGCCCCCGCTCCAGGACAGATACGCAGTATTTT

v_call: TRBV7-2
clone_size: NA
j_call: TRBJ2-5
d_call: TRBD2
cdr3_aa: CASSFKGGREETQYF
cdr3_nt: TGTGCCAGCAGCTTTAAGGGCGGGAGGGAAGAGACCCAGTACTTC

v_call: TRBV4-3
clone_size: NA
j_call: TRBJ1-2
d_call: NA
cdr3_aa: CASSHRTNYGYTF
cdr3_nt: TGCGCCAGCAGCCACCGGACAAACTATGGCTACACCTTC

v_call: TRBV6-2/TRBV6-3
clone_size: NA
j_call: TRBJ2-5
d_call: NA
cdr3_aa: CASSYVPGRKEETQYF
cdr3_nt: TGTGCCAGCAGTTACGTCCCGGGTCGGAAGGAAGAGACCCAGTACTTC

v_call: TRBV7-6
clone_size: once
j_call: TRBJ1-6
d_call: NA
cdr3_aa: CASSPEAPRNNSPLHF
cdr3_nt: TGTGCCAGCAGCCCAGAGGCCCCTCGTAATAATTCACCCCTCCACTTT

v_call: TRBV11-3
clone_size: NA
j_call: TRBJ1-1
d_call: NA
cdr3_aa: CASSSLYAFF
cdr3_nt: TGTGCCAGCAGCTCCCTGTATGCTTTCTTT

v_call: TRBV4-1
clone_size: once
j_call: TRBJ2-7
d_call: NA
cdr3_aa: CASSQDLLFDPAREQYF
cdr3_nt: TGCGCCAGCAGCCAAGATCTCTTATTCGACCCCGCGAGGGAGCAGTACTTC

v_call: TRBV29-1
clone_size: NA
j_call: TRBJ2-5
d_call: NA
cdr3_aa: CSVERVYQYF
cdr3_nt: TGCAGCGTTGAACGCGTGTACCAGTACTTC

v_call: TRBV7-2
clone_size: NA
j_call: TRBJ2-5
d_call: NA
cdr3_aa: CASSFGPETQYF
cdr3_nt: TGTGCCAGCAGCTTTGGCCCGGAGACCCAGTACTTC

v_call: TRBV5-1
clone_size: once
j_call: TRBJ2-3
d_call: TRBD2
cdr3_aa: CASSMGLAGGTDTQYF
cdr3_nt: TGCGCCAGCAGCATGGGACTAGCGGGCGGCACAGATACGCAGTATTTT

v_call: TRBV11-2
clone_size: NA
j_call: TRBJ2-2
d_call: NA
cdr3_aa: CASSIRRQILMNTGELFF
cdr3_nt: TGTGCCAGCAGCATCAGACGACAGATACTGATGAACACCGGGGAGCTGTTTTTT

v_call: TRBV29-1
clone_size: NA
j_call: TRBJ2-7
d_call: TRBD2
cdr3_aa: CSAASGTYEQYF
cdr3_nt: TGCAGCGCGGCTAGCGGGACCTACGAGCAGTACTTC

v_call: TRBV21-1
clone_size: NA
j_call: TRBJ1-4
d_call: NA
cdr3_aa: CASSKGWGSAYEKLFF
cdr3_nt: TGTGCCAGCAGCAAGGGGTGGGGCAGCGCCTATGAAAAACTGTTTTTT